This T cell receptor beta chain was captured in a study of shared clonotypes between healthy human individuals. Study-wide background: The study used three CD4 naive, three CD4 memory, two CD8 naive and one CD8 memory plate per donor.

Deletions cut 1 base from V and 6 bases from J, with 4 bases between. The germline gives CDR1 MGHDK, CDR2 SYGVNS. The CDR3 consists of 12 residues. Sequencing used immunoSEQ multiplex PCR; TCRdb keeps in-frame clones, though not all of them. The sample carries over 95,000 clones, around 68% recorded once. The TCR was taken from a woman in her 30s in good health. Material: memory CD8+ T cells sorted from blood. Subset denoted: CD45RO+ cells pooled with CCR7-negative TemRA cells. V gene TRBV25-1 combines with J gene TRBJ2-1; D is unclear. CDR3 sequence: CASSELANEQFF. As DNA, the CDR3 is TGTGCCAGCAGTGAATTGGCCAATGAGCAGTTCTTC.